This T cell receptor (beta chain) was observed in a study of blood T cell repertoires in COVID-19. Study details: T cells, B-cell-depleted T cells, or PBMCs provided the cDNA or gDNA that served as material.

V was shortened by 1 base and J by 6 bases, with 12 bases between the two germline ends. This CDR3 comprises 15 residues. Germline values: CDR1 SEHNR, CDR2 FQNEAQ (reference sequence). Clones were read by immunoSEQ multiplex PCR, and TCRdb kept only the in-frame ones, dropping some. Of about 49,000 clones listed, about 87% are singletons. Enrolment of Seattle patients took place during active infection, and they were followed longitudinally. The TCR was taken from an elderly woman with COVID-19, enrolled during active disease. The sequencing sample was made of peripheral blood. The chain joins TRBV7-9 to TRBJ2-2, with D maybe TRBD2 (6 bases). DNA for the CDR3: TGTGCCAGCAGCTTAGTGGGGGGAGTTCCCGGGGAGCTGTTTTTT. This gives the protein CASSLVGGVPGELFF.